Listed below are T cell receptor beta chains from one sample, sequenced in a study of T cells in Graves' hyperthyroidism and ophthalmopathy. From the multiplex PCR reads, TCRdb called clonotypes with MiXCR, one entry per CDR3 protein. The sample lists approximately 590,000 distinct CDR3 sequences; around 45% were seen once. Sequencing input: peripheral blood or thyroid tissue (not recorded which). The receptors derive from a woman aged 18-29 years with Graves' hyperthyroidism. The CDR3 runs from the conserved cysteine through the conserved F or W. A D gene is named only where the DNA matches it firmly. Not every row has a clone size; where given, it reads once, few, many or a size class.

>TRBD1|TRBJ2-7|many|TRBV7-9
TGTGCCAGCAGCAACAGGGGGTACGAGCAGTACTTC
CASSNRGYEQYF
>-|TRBJ1-6|-|TRBV18
TGTGCCAGCTCACCGTCGGCCACCTATAATTCACCCCTCCACTTT
CASSPSATYNSPLHF
>TRBD1|TRBJ1-2|-|TRBV25-1
TGCAGTGCTAGATCGGACCGACAGGGACTATATGACTATGGCTACACCTTC
CSARSDRQGLYDYGYTF
>-|TRBJ2-7|-|TRBV7-2
TGTGCCAGCAGCTTATCCTCTAGAAAGCAGTACTTC
CASSLSSRKQYF
>TRBD1|TRBJ1-3|-|TRBV9
TGTGCCAGCAGCGCCACAGGGGGAGGAAACACCATATATTTT
CASSATGGGNTIYF
>-|TRBJ1-3|few|TRBV19
TGTGCCAGTACGGGCGGCTACTCTGGAAACACCATATATTTT
CASTGGYSGNTIYF
>-|TRBJ1-4|-|TRBV25-1
TGTGCCAGCAGTTTAGATGGCCCTAATGAAAAACTGTTTTTT
CASSLDGPNEKLFF
>-|TRBJ1-2|many|TRBV29-1
TGCAGCGTTGAAGGCCGGGACGACTATGGCTACACCTTC
CSVEGRDDYGYTF
>TRBD2|TRBJ2-5|-|TRBV2
TGTGCCGGGGAGGGGAACCAGTACTTC
CAGEGNQYF
>-|TRBJ2-7|-|TRBV4-2
TGTGCCAGCAGCCAAAAGGGACACATCCCCCACTTC
CASSQKGHIPHF
>TRBD2|TRBJ2-7|-|TRBV7-3
TGTGCCAGCAGCTTAAGGCTGGGTAGCGGGAGGTACGAGCAGTACTTC
CASSLRLGSGRYEQYF
>-|TRBJ1-4|few|TRBV7-2
TGTGCCAGCAGACCCCTGACCGGGACGGAGGGAAAACTGTTTTTT
CASRPLTGTEGKLFF
>TRBD1|TRBJ2-3|few|TRBV2
TGTGCCAGCCGCCGCGGACAGGGACCAGATACGCAGTATTTT
CASRRGQGPDTQYF
>-|TRBJ2-7|-|TRBV12-3/TRBV12-4
TGTGCCAGCATTCCGGACGGATCTAGCTCCTACGAGCAGTACTTC
CASIPDGSSSYEQYF
>TRBD2|TRBJ2-7|few|TRBV29-1
TGCAGCGTAGCGAACGGGACTAGCGGAACCTACGAGCAGTACTTC
CSVANGTSGTYEQYF
>TRBD1|TRBJ2-5|-|TRBV6-5
TGTGCCAGCAGTTTACAGGGGGCCGAGGGGACCCAGTACTTC
CASSLQGAEGTQYF
>-|TRBJ1-1|-|TRBV20-1
TGCAGTGCTAGTTTTACAGGCGGGAGCGCTGAAGCTTTCTTT
CSASFTGGSAEAFF
>TRBD1|TRBJ1-2|-|TRBV19
TGTGCCAGTTCGAGGGGGCAGGTCGACTATGGCTACACCTTC
CASSRGQVDYGYTF
>-|TRBJ1-3|-|TRBV7-8
TGTGCCAGCAGCTTAGTGTCAGCTGGAAACACCATATATTTT
CASSLVSAGNTIYF
>-|TRBJ1-6|-|TRBV2
TGTGCCAGCAGTGAAGTGGGGCCGTCGAGTTCACCCCTCCACTTT
CASSEVGPSSSPLHF
>TRBD1|TRBJ1-2|-|TRBV10-2
TGCGTCAGCAGTGACAGGGCTAACTATGGCTACACCTTC
CVSSDRANYGYTF
>-|TRBJ1-4|-|TRBV2
TGTGCCAGCAGTGAATCTGAAGTTAATGAAAAACTGTTTTTT
CASSESEVNEKLFF
>-|TRBJ1-3|few|TRBV14
TGTGCCAGCTCGACGCAAGGGGCAGCTGGAAACACCATATATTTT
CASSTQGAAGNTIYF
>-|TRBJ1-1|many|TRBV29-1
TGCAGCGTCCCGACAACTTCGAACACTGAAGCTTTCTTT
CSVPTTSNTEAFF
>TRBD1|TRBJ1-4|-|TRBV29-1
TGCAGCGTTCTCACCGCGGGGACAGGGGGCGATGAAAAACTGTTTTTT
CSVLTAGTGGDEKLFF
>TRBD1|TRBJ2-2|few|TRBV7-2
TGTGCCAGCAGCTCGGACAGGGGAGCGAACACCGGGGAGCTGTTTTTT
CASSSDRGANTGELFF
>TRBD1|TRBJ1-5|many|TRBV20-1
TGCAGTGCTAGAGGGGGGACAGGGACCGGCCAGCCCCAGCATTTT
CSARGGTGTGQPQHF
>-|TRBJ1-1|-|TRBV14
TGTGCCAGCTCACAAGCCGGGGACACTGAAGCTTTCTTT
CASSQAGDTEAFF
>-|TRBJ1-1|many|TRBV25-1
TGTGCCAGCAGTGAGGTAGGGGCAATGAACACTGAAGCTTTCTTT
CASSEVGAMNTEAFF
>-|TRBJ2-7|-|TRBV20-1
TGCAGTGCTAGAGCCGGACAGAACTACGAGCAGTACTTC
CSARAGQNYEQYF
>-|TRBJ1-1|-|TRBV5-6
TGTGCCAGCAGCTTTGGGCGGTTGAACACTGAAGCTTTCTTT
CASSFGRLNTEAFF
>-|TRBJ1-1|once|TRBV7-2
TGTGCCAACAGCTCAGGGCGGAACACTGAAGCTTTCTTT
CANSSGRNTEAFF
>-|TRBJ2-6|-|TRBV15
TGTGCCACCAGCAGACGGACACTCTCTGGGGCCAACGTCCTGACTTTC
CATSRRTLSGANVLTF
>-|TRBJ1-5|-|TRBV19
TGTGCCAGTAGTGATCTGTCGGGGCTAGGCAGCAATCAGCCCCAGCATTTT
CASSDLSGLGSNQPQHF
>TRBD2|TRBJ2-7|many|TRBV6-5
TGTGCTAGCAGCTATCTAGCGGGAGGCTCCTACGAGCAGTACTTC
CASSYLAGGSYEQYF
>TRBD2|TRBJ2-7|few|TRBV2
TGTGCCAGCAGCACACGACTAGCTTCCTACGAGCAGTACTTC
CASSTRLASYEQYF
>-|TRBJ1-2|-|TRBV5-4
TGTGCCAGCAGCTTGGGGGGGGAAGTGATCGGCTACACCTTC
CASSLGGEVIGYTF
>-|TRBJ1-6|-|TRBV12-3/TRBV12-4
TGTGCCAGCAGTTCAGAGGGGGGAGGTTCACCCCTCCACTTT
CASSSEGGGSPLHF
>-|TRBJ1-5|-|TRBV24-1
TGTGCCACCAGTGAAGAAGGGGCCCAGCATTTT
CATSEEGAQHF